This T cell receptor beta chain was recovered during a study of blood T cell repertoires in COVID-19. The V segment lost 3 bases and the J segment 7 bases; nucleotides outside the gene matches: 13. CDR1 is SGDLS and CDR2 is YYNGEE in the germline V gene. The CDR3 has 16 residues. Repertoires were generated with immunoSEQ multiplex PCR, while TCRdb's copy carries only in-frame clones and drops some. This table has roughly 200,000 clones, around 90% appearing once. Sequenced input: peripheral blood. This sequence was found in a man between 65 and 85 years old with acute or convalescent COVID-19. V is TRBV9 and J is TRBJ1-2; 9 bases line up with TRBD1. The CDR3, as DNA: TGTGCCAGCAGCGGTGGGACAGGGTTAAGAAGAGGTGGCTACACCTTC. Protein product: CASSGGTGLRRGGYTF. The whole variable domain, remainder taken from reference TRBV9 and TRBJ1-2, is DSGVTQTPKHLITATGQRVTLRCSPRSGDLSVYWYQQSLDQGLQFLIQYYNGEERAKGNILERFSAQQFPDLHSELNLSSLELGDSALYFCASSGGTGLRRGGYTFGSGTRLTVV.